This TCR beta chain was sequenced in a study of cytomegalovirus exposure and HLA in healthy donors. Study-wide results and limits: It emerged from a later analysis that several of the most significant clusters appeared to be linked to common viral pathogens. The authors judged a highly shared variant cluster likely a sequencing artifact.

To note about this clone: Its cognate antigen is unknown.

PCR used 60 Vbeta primers and 13 Jbeta primers. TCRdb's table, derived via immunoSEQ multiplex PCR, lists solely in-frame clones and lacks some. The table records about 150,000 clones, about 70% of them present only once. Donors showed nominal health when sampled, although they likely had unrecorded immune exposures. The CDR3 is 17 amino acids. With V trimmed by 4 bases and J by 8 bases, 18 bases remained unmatched. Per the germline V gene, CDR1 is MDHEN and CDR2 is SYDVKM. The sample consisted of PBMCs. The gene calls are TRBV28 and TRBJ1-2; 8 bases line up with TRBD1. The receptor was isolated from a woman aged 35 to 49 in good health and CMV-seronegative. In DNA, the CDR3 is TGTGCCAGCAGTTCCCCTAGCGTTGTTAGGACAGGGCGCGGCTACACCTTC. As protein: CASSSPSVVRTGRGYTF.